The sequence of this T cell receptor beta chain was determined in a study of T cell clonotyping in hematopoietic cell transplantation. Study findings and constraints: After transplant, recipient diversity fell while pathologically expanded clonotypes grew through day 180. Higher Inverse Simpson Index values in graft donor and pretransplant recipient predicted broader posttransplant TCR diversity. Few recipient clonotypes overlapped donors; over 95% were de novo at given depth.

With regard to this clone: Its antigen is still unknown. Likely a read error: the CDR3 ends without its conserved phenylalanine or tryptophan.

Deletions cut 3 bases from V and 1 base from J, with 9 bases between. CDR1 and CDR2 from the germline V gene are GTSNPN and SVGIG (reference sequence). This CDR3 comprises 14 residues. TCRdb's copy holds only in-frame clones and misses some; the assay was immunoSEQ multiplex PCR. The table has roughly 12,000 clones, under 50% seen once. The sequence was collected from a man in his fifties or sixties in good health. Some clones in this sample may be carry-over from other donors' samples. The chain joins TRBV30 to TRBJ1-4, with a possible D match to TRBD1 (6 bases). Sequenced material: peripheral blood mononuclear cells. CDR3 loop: CAWRAQGTNEKLFI. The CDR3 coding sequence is TGTGCCTGGAGAGCACAGGGAACTAATGAAAAACTGTTTATT.